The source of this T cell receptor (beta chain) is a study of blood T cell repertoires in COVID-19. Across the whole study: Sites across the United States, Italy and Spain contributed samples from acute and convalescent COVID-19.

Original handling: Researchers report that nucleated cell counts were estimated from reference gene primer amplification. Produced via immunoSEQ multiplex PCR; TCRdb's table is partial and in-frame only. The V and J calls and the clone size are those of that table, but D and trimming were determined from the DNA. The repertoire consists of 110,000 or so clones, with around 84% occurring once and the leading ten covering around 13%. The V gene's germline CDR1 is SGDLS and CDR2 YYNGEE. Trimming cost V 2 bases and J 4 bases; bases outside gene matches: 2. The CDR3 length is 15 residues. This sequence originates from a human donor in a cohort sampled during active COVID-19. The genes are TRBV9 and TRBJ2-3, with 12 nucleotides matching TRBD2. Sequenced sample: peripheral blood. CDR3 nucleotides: TGTGCCAGCAGCGTCCTAGCGGGGGGGCCAGATACGCAGTATTTT. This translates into CASSVLAGGPDTQYF.